This T cell receptor beta chain stems from a study of shared clonotypes between healthy human individuals (dated by TCRdb to the early 2020s). A note on the overall study: A couple of women and a few men aged 18 to 49 years were included in the cohort. For each donor, CD4 naive and CD4 memory were each run on three plates, CD8 naive on two plates, and CD8 memory on one plate. To estimate repertoire size and how much clonotypes are shared between individuals, the study performed deep sequencing of blood TCR repertoires from a handful of healthy adults. To increase sequencing depth and limit assay-specific biases, TCR repertoire library preparation and sequencing were carried out by different laboratories using diverse techniques. Between about 0.9 and 9 billion PBMCs per donor were obtained by leukapheresis. The study at large found these results: Even with the large sequencing depth, rarefaction of the sorted-subset datasets indicated that sequencing was incomplete. Estimated clonotype richness was generally larger for naive than for memory subsets. Only blood was sampled, and tissue TCR repertoires likely differ from those in blood. Because the study included only a small number of donors, the genetic and exposure-history diversity represented was limited. Pairwise subsampling led to the expectation that sequencing depth would affect the degree of clonotype sharing among donors. Higher generation probabilities were observed for clonotypes shared by all four sorted-subset donors than for non-shared clonotypes. Roughly 5% of naive CD4, around 3.5% of naive CD8, 2.3% of memory CD4, and 0.4% of memory CD8 clonotypes were shared across several donors.

A note on this clone: It has no known antigen specificity. The input lacks base qualities; no much larger clone sits a single base away.

CD8 naive samples were obtained by positive selection for CCR7 among CD45RO-negative cells, yielding a CD45RA+CCR7+ population from which TemRA cells were excluded. Healthy HIV-negative adults with no recently reported acute infections or vaccinations were included as donors. Every donor was a Caucasian adult residing in Nashville, Tennessee, USA. After blood collection by leukapheresis, PBMCs were isolated using Ficoll-Histopaque density gradient centrifugation and then cryopreserved in the vapor phase of liquid nitrogen. Purity and quantity of every magnetically sorted T cell population were checked by analytical flow cytometry. Genomic DNA was isolated from each sorted fraction and quantified by UV absorbance on a Nanodrop 2000c. Using the deep immunoSEQ assay, multiplex PCR amplified TCR CDR3 regions from genomic DNA. Extracted genomic DNA from each cell subset was spread evenly across all wells of several immunoSEQ 96-well plates, with each plate serving as a replicate. For sorted subsets, each replicate PCR was loaded with roughly 190 ng genomic DNA, equivalent to 30,000 or so T cell genomes. Purified libraries were measured with a Qubit 3.0 fluorometer, size-checked on a Bioanalyzer 2100, and measured again with the KAPA Library Quantification kit. Every immunoSEQ 96-well plate was sequenced on a separate single-read 150-cycle Illumina NextSeq 550 flow cell. Per the source publication's procedure: Because the immunoSEQ output included only junctional sequences and no quality scores, the filtering could not be the same as the filtering used for full-length reads. To assign V/J genes and CDR3, sequences were annotated against IMGT germline references using PyIR, a Python wrapper for IgBLAST v1.9. Reads were filtered out if the reads had weak V/J assignments (E-value above 1e-6), no CDR3, stop codons, out-of-frame junctions, or ambiguous translated residues. V3J clonotypes were defined by identical inferred V gene, J gene, and CDR3 amino acid sequence. Percentage overlap between repertoires was computed as shared unique clonotypes divided by the size of the smaller repertoire. Repertoire richness was assessed with RTK rarefaction, the Chao1 estimator, and Recon v2.1 estimates of unobserved clonotypes. For all TCRbeta clonotypes obtained by the gDNA method from a few donors, generation probabilities were computed with OLGA. TCRdb provides this immuneACCESS table in a form limited to in-frame rearrangements. Some clones are lacking; in checked studies, under half of them reflect an unresolved V gene, and why the rest are absent is not known. That table furnishes V, J and clone size, whereas the DNA furnished D and trimming. The sample table holds approximately 2,200,000 clones, of which around 93% were seen once. Over 1.5% of the sample is held by the ten biggest clonotypes.

CDR1 and CDR2 were assigned from the germline V gene as SGHTS and YDEGEE. CDR3 length: 11 amino acids, cysteine to phenylalanine. The DNA shown is the 33-base CDR3, in frame from base 1. Relative to germline, V is 6 bases shorter and J is 10 bases shorter, with 13 bases between their ends. Sequencing was carried out using naive CD8+ T cells from PBMCs. In light of the paper, this sample's cell subset or site label describes: CD45RA+CCR7+. The chain links TRBV5-8 with TRBJ1-2; too little of a D gene remains to name it. The sequence was obtained from a young man in good health. Some clones in this sample may be carry-over from other donors' samples. The DNA sequence is as follows: TGTGCCAGCACCTGGGCAGTTCCCTACACCTTC. Translation gives CASTWAVPYTF.